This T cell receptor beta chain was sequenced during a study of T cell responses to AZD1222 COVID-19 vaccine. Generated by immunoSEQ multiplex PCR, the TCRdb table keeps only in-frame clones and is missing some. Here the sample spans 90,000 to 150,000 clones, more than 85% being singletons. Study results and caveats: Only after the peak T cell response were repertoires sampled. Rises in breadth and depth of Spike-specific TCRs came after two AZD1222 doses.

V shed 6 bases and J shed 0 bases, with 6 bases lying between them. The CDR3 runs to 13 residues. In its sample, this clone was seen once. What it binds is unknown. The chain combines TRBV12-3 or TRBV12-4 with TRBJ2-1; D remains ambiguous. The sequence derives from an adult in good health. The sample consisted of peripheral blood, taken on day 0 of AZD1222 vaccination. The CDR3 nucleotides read TGTGCCAGCAGAACCGACTCCTACAATGAGCAGTTCTTC. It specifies CASRTDSYNEQFF.